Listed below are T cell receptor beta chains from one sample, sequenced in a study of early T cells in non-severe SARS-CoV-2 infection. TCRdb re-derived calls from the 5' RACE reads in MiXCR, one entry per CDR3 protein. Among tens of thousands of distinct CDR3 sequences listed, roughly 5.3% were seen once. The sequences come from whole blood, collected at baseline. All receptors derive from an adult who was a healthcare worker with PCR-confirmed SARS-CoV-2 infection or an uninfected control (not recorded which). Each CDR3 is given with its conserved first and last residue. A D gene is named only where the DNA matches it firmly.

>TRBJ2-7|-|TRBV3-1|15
CASSQDRQDFYEQYF
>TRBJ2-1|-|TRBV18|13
CASSPQADTEQFF
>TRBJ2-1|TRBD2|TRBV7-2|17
CASSFPSGNSFYNEQFF
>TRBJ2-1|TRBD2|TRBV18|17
CASSPQLAGGGHNEQFF
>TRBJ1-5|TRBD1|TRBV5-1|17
CASSLGGQLFDNQPQHF
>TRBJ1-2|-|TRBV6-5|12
CASSNPPYGYTF
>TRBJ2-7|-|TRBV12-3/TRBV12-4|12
CASSSLASEQYF
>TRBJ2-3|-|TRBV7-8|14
CASSLAGSGDTQYF
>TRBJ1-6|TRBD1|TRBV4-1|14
CASSQVKQGQALHF
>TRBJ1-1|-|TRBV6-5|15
CASSYYQGMNTEAFF
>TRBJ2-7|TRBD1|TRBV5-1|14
CASSLAGTDYEQYF
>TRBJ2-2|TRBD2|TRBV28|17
CASSLGGLAGYTGELFF